This T cell receptor (beta chain) originates from a study of CD8 T cells in ankylosing spondylitis. At least ten counts were recorded for this clonotype. As yet, its antigen is unknown. Scientists made TCR beta libraries using quantitative 5'-RACE with molecular barcodes. TCRdb called the 5' RACE reads again in MiXCR, with one record for every CDR3 protein. The sample holds about 39,000 distinct CDR3 sequences; over 3.5% are singletons and the top ten take 4%. Study-level findings and limits: Both synovial fluid and blood in reactive arthritis had previously been reported to carry some motif variants. Reportedly, disease-linked clones are significantly enriched in ankylosing spondylitis patients' matched synovial fluid.

The CDR3 extends over 14 amino acids. CDR1 and CDR2 from the germline V gene are SGDLS and YYNGEE. V shed 4 bases and J shed 9 bases, with 17 bases lying between them. This clonotype was sampled from a female donor with ankylosing spondylitis or in good health (not recorded which). The V gene is TRBV9, the J gene TRBJ2-1, with no clear D. Sequencing input: blood, either unsorted or a sorted T cell fraction (not recorded which). The CDR3 sequence: CASSPEALKAEQFF. CDR3 bases: TGTGCCAGCAGCCCAGAGGCTCTCAAGGCTGAGCAGTTCTTC.